This T cell receptor (delta chain) was documented in a study of gamma-delta T cells after stem cell transplantation. The CDR3 loop spans 17 amino acids. Trimming stripped 3 bases from V and 0 bases from J, with 19 bases between. The germline V gene encodes CDR1 GEAIGNYY and CDR2 EKD. A few counts support this clone. TCRdb reprocessed the RT-PCR reads using CATT. The sample has 12,000 or so delta-chain clones, about 1.2% seen once; the top ten hold about a tenth. Sequences were obtained from gamma-delta T cells. This clonotype was obtained from a human donor. It is not recorded whose cells these are; they may come from a transplant donor. The chain is built from TRDV2 and TRDJ1; a possible D gene is TRDD3 (6 bases). The CDR3 coding sequence is TGTGCCTGTGACGGGGTGGGGGGTCCCCCGTACACCGATAAACTCATCTTT. Translating it yields CACDGVGGPPYTDKLIF.